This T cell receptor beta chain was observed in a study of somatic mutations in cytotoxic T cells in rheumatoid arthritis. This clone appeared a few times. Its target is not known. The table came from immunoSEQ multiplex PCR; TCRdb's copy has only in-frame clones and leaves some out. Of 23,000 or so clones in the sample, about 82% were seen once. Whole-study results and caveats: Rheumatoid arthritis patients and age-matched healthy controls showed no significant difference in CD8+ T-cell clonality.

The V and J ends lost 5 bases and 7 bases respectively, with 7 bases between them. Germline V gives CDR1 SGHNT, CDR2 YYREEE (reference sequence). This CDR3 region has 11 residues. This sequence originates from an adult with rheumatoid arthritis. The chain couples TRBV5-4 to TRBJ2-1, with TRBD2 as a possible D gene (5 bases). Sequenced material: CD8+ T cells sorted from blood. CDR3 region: CASRTGNEQFF. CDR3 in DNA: TGTGCCAGCAGGACGGGAAATGAGCAGTTCTTC.